One and the same sample provided the 2 T cell receptor beta chains below, sequenced in a study of response to subunit inactivated influenza vaccine. TCRdb redid the calling of the RT-PCR reads with MiXCR, one entry per CDR3 protein. The sample carries some 800,000 distinct CDR3 sequences, around 20% recorded once. The sample consisted of PBMCs from blood, taken about 5 days after vaccination. The receptor source for this set is a man aged 45 to 65 who received an inactivated influenza vaccine.

This clonotype was recorded a few times. The chain uses TRBV12-3 or TRBV12-4 and TRBJ1-5; the D gene is possibly TRBD1 (5 bases). The CDR3 runs 14 residues. V shed 5 bases and J shed 7 bases, with 15 bases lying between them. CDR3 DNA: TGTGCCAGCAGTCCGACGGGGGGTGGGCAGCCCCAGCATTTT. Its protein product is CASSPTGGGQPQHF.

This clonotype was observed at least ten times. The chain uses TRBV28 and TRBJ1-1; the D is unclear. This CDR3 region has 11 residues. V lost 8 bases, J lost 2 bases, and 6 bases lay in between. Germline loops: CDR1 MDHEN, CDR2 SYDVKM. The CDR3 DNA follows: TGTGCCAGCCAGAGAAACACTGAAGCTTTCTTT. Amino acids: CASQRNTEAFF.